The clone carrying this T cell receptor (beta chain) was observed a few times. V gave up 11 bases and J gave up 3 bases, with 13 bases separating them. This CDR3 region has 12 residues. Germline CDR1 and CDR2: MGHDK and SYGVNS. Original processing notes: Estimates of nucleated cell counts were drawn from the amplification of reference gene primers. Clones were read by immunoSEQ multiplex PCR, and TCRdb kept only the in-frame ones, dropping some. V, J and clone size reflect that table, while D and trimming were determined from the DNA. The table lists about 180,000 clones, more than 65% of them singletons. The data stem from a study of blood T cell repertoires in COVID-19.

This TCR was recovered from a woman of 80 years or more with active or convalescent COVID-19. The rearrangement links TRBV25-1 to TRBJ1-1; no firm D call. Material for sequencing was peripheral blood. CDR3 bases: TGTGCCTGTCGGGGAACCTACACTGAAGCTTTCTTT. Translation: CACRGTYTEAFF.